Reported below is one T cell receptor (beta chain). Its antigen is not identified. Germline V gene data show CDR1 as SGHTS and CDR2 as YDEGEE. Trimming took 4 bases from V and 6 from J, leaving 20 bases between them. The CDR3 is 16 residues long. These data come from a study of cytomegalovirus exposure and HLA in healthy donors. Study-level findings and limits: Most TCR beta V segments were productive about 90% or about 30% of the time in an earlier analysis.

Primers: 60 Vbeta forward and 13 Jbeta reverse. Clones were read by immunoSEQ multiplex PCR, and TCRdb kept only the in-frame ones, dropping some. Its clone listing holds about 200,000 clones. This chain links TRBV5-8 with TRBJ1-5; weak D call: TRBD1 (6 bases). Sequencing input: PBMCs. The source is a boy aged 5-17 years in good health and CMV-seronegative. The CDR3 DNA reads TGTGCCAGCAGCCCTGGGAGGGTGGGCAGGGGTCAGCCCCAGCATTTT. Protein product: CASSPGRVGRGQPQHF.